This T cell receptor (beta chain) was found in a study of human CD8 memory T cell subsets. Notes on this clonotype: Its matching antigen is unknown.

Study outcomes and limitations: In the comparison of repertoires, stem-like memory and precursor exhausted T cells overlapped only minimally. Stem-like memory and precursor exhausted T cells, unlike effector memory cells, were similarly highly diverse.

The authors made TCR beta libraries using UMI-labeled 5' RACE. In the study's own analysis: Every TCR beta library contained from roughly 2,700 to 19,000 functional CDR3 beta clonotypes. TCRdb reprocessed the 5' RACE reads and keeps a single row for each CDR3 protein, giving no DNA. In this record, the V and J calls reflect TCRdb's handling and not the investigators' own analysis. Its clone listing holds 15,000 or so distinct CDR3 sequences. The germline CDR1 and CDR2 sequences are MGHRA and YSYEKL. The CDR3 has 14 residues. Stem-like memory CD8+ T cells (TSTEM) were CCR7+ PD-1- TIGIT-. Material for sequencing was CD8+ stem-like memory T cells (TSCM and TCM) sorted from PBMCs. Subset given: stem-like memory CD8 T cells (TSTEM), CCR7+ PD-1- TIGIT-. The sequence was collected from a human donor in good health. V usage is TRBV4-1 and J usage is TRBJ2-7; TCRdb gives TRBD1 as the D gene, but with no DNA this cannot be confirmed. The CDR3 loop is CASSSGTGVYEQYF.